The clone carrying this TCR beta chain was recorded at least ten times. Its antigen is unidentified. No patient received treatment before thyroid surgery. This sample stems from a study of metastatic and nonmetastatic thyroid tumors. About the study: Blood and tumor or nodule tissue repertoires from malignant and benign thyroid patients were compared. The study's findings and limits: The reported finding was significantly higher TCR beta diversity in malignant thyroid tumors relative to benign nodules, in blood and tumor.

There are 15 residues in the CDR3. The J segment lost 7 bases and the V segment lost 5 bases, leaving 10 bases of the junction unmatched. Per germline, CDR1 SEHNR and CDR2 FQNEAQ (reference sequence). TCRdb called clones again from the PCR reads with MiXCR. The sample has roughly 18,000 clones; roughly 36% are singletons. Sequencing was carried out using tumor tissue. The receptor comes from a male donor with papillary thyroid cancer or a benign thyroid nodule (not recorded which). Some clones in this sample may be carry-over from other donors' samples. The chain has TRBV7-9 and TRBJ1-4, with 7 bases fitting TRBD1. The CDR3 reads CASSQGQPRTEKLFF. The CDR3 DNA reads as TGTGCCAGCAGCCAGGGACAGCCTAGAACTGAAAAACTGTTTTTT.